Described below is a single T cell receptor (beta chain) sequence and its context. TCRdb's table, derived via immunoSEQ multiplex PCR, lists solely in-frame clones and lacks some. This sample carries tens of thousands of clones, roughly 82% of them seen once, and the ten largest clones take approximately 7.3%. This sample was taken from a study of blood T cell repertoires in COVID-19. The germline CDR1 and CDR2 sequences are SGHDT and YYEEEE. V lost 4 bases to trimming and J lost 0 bases; unmatched junction nucleotides: 9. The CDR3 covers 16 residues. The gene calls are TRBV5-6 and TRBJ2-7; 8 bases are a match to TRBD1. Sequences were obtained from peripheral blood. This sequence was found in a human donor in a cohort sampled during active COVID-19. The CDR3 bases are TGTGCCAGCAGCCCCGCGGGACAGGCAAGCTCCTACGAGCAGTACTTC. It yields the protein CASSPAGQASSYEQYF.